These 10 T cell receptor beta chains came from one sample sequenced in a study of response to subunit inactivated influenza vaccine. TCRdb ran MiXCR on the RT-PCR reads and lists one entry per CDR3 protein. The table includes hundreds of thousands of distinct CDR3 sequences, approximately 15% detected once. Sequenced here: PBMCs from blood, sampled 14 to 15 days before vaccination. The receptor source for this set is a man aged 50 to 59 who received an inactivated influenza vaccine.

This clonotype was detected a few times. V gene TRBV7-2 combines with J gene TRBJ2-2; 11 bases line up with TRBD2. Germline trimming cut 3 bases from V and 5 bases from J; bases unmatched to any gene: 2. Germline-derived CDR1 and CDR2 are SGHTA and FQGNSA. The CDR3 consists of 15 residues. The CDR3 sequence is CASSFSGGGTGELFF. The CDR3 nucleotides read TGTGCCAGCAGCTTTAGCGGGGGGGGGACCGGGGAGCTGTTTTTT.

This clonotype came up many times. The CDR3, as DNA: TGCAGTGCTAGAGAGGCAGAGGGCTACACCTTC. Amino acids: CSAREAEGYTF. V and J are TRBV20-1 and TRBJ1-2; no definite D call. In germline, CDR1 is DFQATT, CDR2 SNEGSKA (reference sequence). This CDR3 is 11 amino acids long. V was pared by 0 bases and J by 8 bases, with 7 bases between.

The chain combines TRBV9 with TRBJ2-7, with D possibly being TRBD1 (6 bases). The V and J ends lost 4 bases and 2 bases respectively, with 13 bases between them. This CDR3 region has 14 residues. The V gene's germline CDR1 is SGDLS and CDR2 YYNGEE. For the CDR3, the DNA is TGTGCCAGCAGCAAAAGACAGGCCGCCTACGAGCAGTACTTC. Translation gives CASSKRQAAYEQYF.

In its sample, this clonotype was seen a few times. The rearrangement uses TRBV30 and TRBJ2-5; D remains ambiguous. Looked up from germline, CDR1 is GTSNPN and CDR2 is SVGIG (reference sequence). The CDR3 runs to 12 residues. V dropped 4 bases and J dropped 5 bases, with 11 bases sitting between them. The chain's CDR3 is CAWKHSRETQYF. CDR3 DNA: TGTGCCTGGAAGCACTCCCGGGAGACCCAGTACTTC.

This clonotype was picked up a small number of times. This rearrangement joins TRBV7-3 to TRBJ2-1, with D perhaps TRBD1 (5 bases). The germline V gene has CDR1 SGHTA and CDR2 FQGTGA. The CDR3 extends over 14 amino acids. The V end lost 0 bases, the J end lost 4 bases, and 7 bases lay between the germline ends. This CDR3 is CASSLTGRYNEQFF. CDR3 nucleotide sequence: TGTGCCAGCAGCTTAACGGGGCGGTACAATGAGCAGTTCTTC.

The chain couples TRBV9 to TRBJ2-3, with D maybe TRBD1 (6 bases). Germline CDR1 reads SGDLS; CDR2 reads YYNGEE. V was clipped by 2 bases and J by 2 bases, with 12 bases between them. The CDR3 has 15 amino acids. The CDR3 bases are TGTGCCAGCAGCGTGGCTCAGGGGCCCACAGATACGCAGTATTTT. It is translated as CASSVAQGPTDTQYF.

The chain employs TRBV11-2 and TRBJ2-1; 8 nucleotides align to TRBD2. The V gene end was trimmed by 1 base and the J gene end by 10 bases; junction bases not matched to a gene: 12. The CDR3 is 16 amino acids. CDR1 is SGHAT, CDR2 FQNNGV, per germline. DNA for the CDR3: TGTGCCAGCAGCTTAGGTGGGACTAGTGGGGGGCTCGAGCAGTTCTTC. Protein sequence: CASSLGGTSGGLEQFF.

The gene calls are TRBV20-1 and TRBJ1-1, with D unresolved. This CDR3 region has 14 residues. From germline, CDR1 is DFQATT and CDR2 SNEGSKA (reference sequence). The V gene lost 4 bases and the J gene lost 0 bases, with 12 bases spanning the gap. Written as DNA, the CDR3 is TGCAGTGCTATGGACGGAACAATGAACACTGAAGCTTTCTTT. Protein product: CSAMDGTMNTEAFF.

This clonotype was seen a few times. This sequence joins TRBV25-1 and TRBJ2-7, with D uncertain. Germline loops: CDR1 MGHDK, CDR2 SYGVNS. This CDR3 is 15 amino acids long. Trimming took off 2 bases at V and 5 bases at J, with 16 bases between the two ends. DNA for the CDR3: TGTGCCAGCAGTGAAGGGTACGGCGGTCTCGACGAGCAGTACTTC. Amino acids: CASSEGYGGLDEQYF.

The chain carries TRBV12-3 or TRBV12-4 and TRBJ2-4; the match to TRBD1 covers 8 bases. The CDR3 has 18 residues. V was clipped by 4 bases and J by 6 bases; unmatched bases: 17. DNA of the CDR3: TGTGCCAGCAGTTCAGGGGGCGGGCCGAACCTAGTGGGAAACATTCAGTACTTC. Residues: CASSSGGGPNLVGNIQYF.